This is a list of T cell receptor beta chains from one sample in a study of OX40 agonist ivuxolimab in advanced cancers. Clones were read by immunoSEQ multiplex PCR, and TCRdb kept only the in-frame ones, dropping some. The sample gives some 70,000 clones, approximately 90% of which show up once; about 1% is in the top ten. This material consisted of CD4+ or CD8+ T cells sorted from blood, taken in a trial of the OX40 agonist ivuxolimab. The source of these receptors is an adult with an advanced solid tumor such as melanoma, head and neck, liver or kidney cancer. Each CDR3 is given with its conserved first and last residue. The order of the fields is J gene, clone size, CDR3 length, V gene, D gene, CDR3 DNA, CDR3 protein. D genes are given only for firm matches. Size is omitted from some rows. Given values are once, few, many or a class for expanded clones.

TRBJ1-2 | . | 14 | TRBV4-2 | . | TGTGCCAGCAGCCAAGGACGCGGGGAAAGTGGCTACACCTTC | CASSQGRGESGYTF
TRBJ2-7 | . | 11 | TRBV7-6 | . | TGTGCCAGCAGGGGAAGCTACGAGCAGTACTTC | CASRGSYEQYF
TRBJ2-7 | . | 11 | TRBV28 | . | TGTGCCAGCAACAATCGCGGCGAGCAGTACTTC | CASNNRGEQYF
TRBJ1-2 | . | 13 | TRBV10-3 | . | TGTGCCATCAAGGGGGGGTCGTACTATGGCTACACCTTC | CAIKGGSYYGYTF
TRBJ2-1 | few | 16 | TRBV5-1 | . | TGCGCCAGCAGCTTGGCTTCAGGGATGGCTTACAATGAGCAGTTCTTC | CASSLASGMAYNEQFF
TRBJ1-4 | . | 14 | TRBV7-9 | . | TGTGCCAGCAGCCTGACCAGGGATAATGAAAAACTGTTTTTT | CASSLTRDNEKLFF
TRBJ2-3 | . | 16 | TRBV4-1 | . | TGCGCCAGCAGCCAAGACCGGCGGATAAGCACAGATACGCAGTATTTT | CASSQDRRISTDTQYF
TRBJ1-1 | . | 13 | TRBV11-3 | . | TGTGCCAGCAGCTTAGGCGGAGACACTGAAGCTTTCTTT | CASSLGGDTEAFF
TRBJ2-5 | once | 15 | TRBV5-1 | TRBD1 | TGCGCCAGCAGCCACCCGGGACAGGGGTTGGAGACCCAGTACTTC | CASSHPGQGLETQYF
TRBJ1-3 | . | 14 | TRBV29-1 | . | TGCAGCGTTGAAGAGGGCAGCTCTGGAAACACCATATATTTT | CSVEEGSSGNTIYF
TRBJ2-2 | . | 15 | TRBV5-6 | . | TGTGCCAGCAGCTTGGGTGGAAAGAACACCAGGGAGCTGTTTTTT | CASSLGGKNTRELFF
TRBJ1-3 | . | 13 | TRBV30 | . | TGTGCCTGGAATTCCGTCTCTGGAAACACCATATATTTT | CAWNSVSGNTIYF
TRBJ1-1 | . | 16 | TRBV5-4 | TRBD1 | TGTGCCAGCAGCTTGGGGGACAGGGTCGGTAACACTGAAGCTTTCTTT | CASSLGDRVGNTEAFF
TRBJ1-3 | . | 15 | TRBV30 | . | TGTGCCTGGTGCCGGGGGGAGAGCTCTGGAAACACCATATATTTT | CAWCRGESSGNTIYF
TRBJ1-2 | . | 12 | TRBV6-5 | TRBD1 | TGTGCCAGCAAGGGGACAGGGGGAGGCTACACCTTC | CASKGTGGGYTF
TRBJ2-7 | . | 14 | TRBV28 | TRBD2 | TGTGCCAGCAGTCACCCTAGCGGCTCCTACGAGCAGTACTTC | CASSHPSGSYEQYF
TRBJ1-1 | . | 14 | TRBV5-1 | . | TGCGCCAGCAGCTTGGAAGGGGGGGCGACTGAAGCTTTCTTT | CASSLEGGATEAFF
TRBJ1-5 | . | 15 | TRBV2 | TRBD1 | TGTGCCAGCAGCTCCCGGGACAGGCTCAATCAGCCCCAGCATTTT | CASSSRDRLNQPQHF
TRBJ2-7 | once | 13 | TRBV6-5 | . | TGTGCCAGCAGCCAAGGAACCCGCTACGAGCAGTACTTC | CASSQGTRYEQYF
TRBJ2-3 | . | 16 | TRBV28 | TRBD2 | TGTGCCGGACGGACTAGCGGGGCCTCTAGCACAGATACGCAGTATTTT | CAGRTSGASSTDTQYF
TRBJ2-7 | . | 14 | TRBV7-9 | . | TGTGCCAGCAGCTTAGAAGATCTAATCAACGAGCAGTACTTC | CASSLEDLINEQYF
TRBJ2-3 | . | 18 | TRBV7-9 | TRBD2 | TGTGCCAGCAGCTTTGTTGGGAAAAGCGGGAGGAGCACAGATACGCAGTATTTT | CASSFVGKSGRSTDTQYF
TRBJ2-7 | . | 14 | TRBV7-9 | . | TGTGCCAGCAGCTTGGTACCCGCGTACTACGAGCAGTACTTC | CASSLVPAYYEQYF
TRBJ1-1 | . | 11 | TRBV7-9 | . | TGTGCCAGCAGCCAGAACACTGAAGCTTTCTTT | CASSQNTEAFF
TRBJ1-4 | . | 15 | TRBV2 | . | TGTGCCAGCAGTGAACGTGACGCGGGCTTTGAAAAACTGTTTTTT | CASSERDAGFEKLFF
TRBJ2-5 | . | 18 | TRBV11-3 | TRBD2 | TGTGCCAGCAGCCCCGTTGGAGGAAACCTAGCGGTGGGAGAGACCCAGTACTTC | CASSPVGGNLAVGETQYF
TRBJ1-1 | . | 13 | TRBV7-2 | . | TGTGCCAGCAGCTTAGTTGAAGCCACTGAAGCTTTCTTT | CASSLVEATEAFF
TRBJ1-5 | . | 15 | TRBV2 | . | TGTGCCAGCAGTGAACAGGGAACTGGCAATCAGCCCCAGCATTTT | CASSEQGTGNQPQHF
TRBJ2-5 | . | 16 | TRBV28 | TRBD2 | TGTGCCAGCAGTTTACGGGGTAGCGGGAGTAGAGAGACCCAGTACTTC | CASSLRGSGSRETQYF
TRBJ2-7 | . | 15 | TRBV19 | TRBD2 | TGTGCCAGTAGTATAGGGGCTAGCGGACTCTACGAGCAGTACTTC | CASSIGASGLYEQYF
TRBJ2-3 | . | 17 | TRBV11-1 | TRBD2 | TGTGCCAGCAGCTTAGCTGCTAGCGGGGGGAGCACAGATACGCAGTATTTT | CASSLAASGGSTDTQYF
TRBJ2-3 | . | 15 | TRBV5-1 | . | TGCGCCAGCAGCCCCACTAGATCCCCCACAGATACGCAGTATTTT | CASSPTRSPTDTQYF
TRBJ1-1 | . | 14 | TRBV30 | TRBD1 | TGTGCCTGGAGTGGGACAGGGATGAACACTGAAGCTTTCTTT | CAWSGTGMNTEAFF